A single sample gave rise to the 10 T cell receptor beta chains below, sequenced in a study of blood T cell repertoires in COVID-19. Method: immunoSEQ multiplex PCR; TCRdb's copy keeps in-frame clones and lacks some. The repertoire holds 95,000 to 150,000 clones, with about 82% as singletons. The sample was peripheral blood. The receptor source for this set is a human donor in a cohort sampled during active COVID-19.

The chain links TRBV9 to TRBJ2-2, with 7 bases identical to TRBD2. The CDR3 covers 17 residues. Germline values: CDR1 SGDLS, CDR2 YYNGEE. Germline trimming cut 2 bases from V and 5 bases from J; bases unmatched to any gene: 12. This chain's CDR3 is CASSVDRAGPDTGELFF. Written as DNA, the CDR3 is TGTGCCAGCAGCGTCGATAGAGCGGGACCCGATACCGGGGAGCTGTTTTTT.

CDR3 in DNA: TGTGCCAGTAGTATGACGGCAGGGCAAAGCTATGGCTACACCTTC. This sequence encodes CASSMTAGQSYGYTF. V is TRBV19 and J is TRBJ1-2; D perhaps matches TRBD1 (5 bases). This CDR3 comprises 15 residues. Germline lookup yields CDR1 LNHDA and CDR2 SQIVND (reference sequence). V lost 3 bases, J lost 4 bases, and 15 bases lay in between.

This chain joins TRBV25-1 and TRBJ2-3, with unresolved D. The CDR3 runs to 12 residues. Germline-derived CDR1 and CDR2 are MGHDK and SYGVNS. Trimming left V 10 bases short and J 6 bases short, with 14 bases between. CDR3 in DNA: TGTGCCACCCGGAGAGCGAAGGATACGCAGTATTTT. Translated: CATRRAKDTQYF. Drawing the rest from reference TRBV25-1 and TRBJ2-3, the complete variable domain is EADIYQTPRYLVIGTGKKITLECSQTMGHDKMYWYQQDPGMELHLIHYSYGVNSTEKGDLSSESTVSRIRTEHFPLTLESARPSHTSQYLCATRRAKDTQYFGPGTRLTVL.

This chain uses TRBV28 with TRBJ1-2; TRBD1 agrees at 9 bases. The CDR3 is made up of 13 amino acids. The germline gives CDR1 MDHEN, CDR2 SYDVKM. This chain's CDR3 is CAARTGGVYGYTF. The CDR3, as DNA: TGTGCTGCCCGTACAGGGGGCGTCTATGGCTACACCTTC.

The chain recombines TRBV7-3 with TRBJ2-1; D unresolved. Germline CDR1 and CDR2: SGHTA and FQGTGA. Trimming stripped 4 bases from V and 5 bases from J, with 6 bases between. This CDR3 contains 12 residues. The CDR3 protein is CASSSRNNEQFF. The CDR3 DNA reads as TGTGCCAGCAGCTCGCGAAACAATGAGCAGTTCTTC.

The rearrangement uses TRBV7-2 and TRBJ2-1; D may be TRBD1 (5 bases). CDR1 and CDR2 (germline): SGHTA, FQGNSA. The ends were cut back, 4 bases at V and 3 bases at J, with 16 bases in the middle. The CDR3 runs 16 residues. CDR3 DNA: TGTGCCAGCAGCTCAGGGTACTCTAGAGGCTACAATGAGCAGTTCTTC. This translates into CASSSGYSRGYNEQFF.

This rearrangement joins TRBV19 to TRBJ1-6, with TRBD1 matching 8 bases. Germline CDR1 is LNHDA and CDR2 is SQIVND (reference sequence). This CDR3 region has 17 residues. V shed 5 bases, J shed 4 bases, and the junction held 10 bases outside the gene matches. The CDR3 DNA is TGTGCCAGTAGTCCCCGGACAGGGAAAGTTTATAATTCACCCCTCCACTTT. Protein product: CASSPRTGKVYNSPLHF.

This rearrangement joins TRBV7-9 to TRBJ2-7; D is unclear. The CDR3 has 14 residues. Trimming shortened V by 1 base and J by 5 bases, and 12 bases separated the two germline ends. CDR1 is SEHNR, CDR2 FQNEAQ, per germline (reference sequence). The CDR3 sequence: CASSLGWARDEQYF. The CDR3, as DNA: TGTGCCAGCAGCTTAGGATGGGCGAGAGACGAGCAGTACTTC.

This clone was seen a few times. The V call is TRBV15, the J call TRBJ1-1, with no clear D. Germline-derived CDR1 and CDR2 are LNHNV and YYDKDF (reference sequence). Between the trimmed V and J ends, which lost 3 bases and 2 bases, there was a span of 4 bases. CDR3 length equals 12 residues. The CDR3 is CATSSPNTEAFF. The CDR3 bases are TGTGCCACCAGCAGTCCAAACACTGAAGCTTTCTTT.

The J gene is TRBJ1-2, the V gene TRBV5-1; TRBD1 might be the D (6 bases). V was cut by 2 bases and J by 2 bases, with 13 bases left in between. CDR1 and CDR2 (germline): SGHRS, YFSETQ. The CDR3 extends over 15 amino acids. CDR3 sequence: CASSFHREGNYGYTF. The DNA of the CDR3 is TGCGCCAGCAGCTTTCACAGGGAGGGGAACTATGGCTACACCTTC.